The 23 T cell receptor beta chains given below trace back to one sample, sequenced in a study of shared clonotypes between healthy human individuals. Repertoires were generated with immunoSEQ multiplex PCR, while TCRdb's copy carries only in-frame clones and drops some. The sample holds about 1.5 million clones, about 98% seen once. Input material: naive CD4+ T cells sorted from blood. Subset denoted: CD45RA+ positively selected. Every receptor here comes from a man aged 30-40 years in good health.

The rearrangement joins TRBV7-2 to TRBJ2-7, with TRBD1 matching 7 bases. Germline CDR1 reads SGHTA; CDR2 reads FQGNSA. Trimming removed 3 bases from V and 6 bases from J; junction bases left unmatched: 8. This CDR3 contains 14 residues. CDR3 sequence: CASSFQRTGSEQYF. Written as DNA, the CDR3 is TGTGCCAGCAGCTTTCAACGGACAGGTTCCGAGCAGTACTTC. Looking up the rest from reference TRBV7-2 and TRBJ2-7 gives the full variable domain: GAGVSQSPSNKVTEKGKDVELRCDPISGHTALYWYRQSLGQGLEFLIYFQGNSAPDKSGLPSDRFSAERTGGSVSTLTIQRTQQEDSAVYLCASSFQRTGSEQYFGPGTRLTVT.

This chain connects TRBV5-6 to TRBJ2-7; possible D gene TRBD2, 6 bases. The CDR3 is made up of 13 amino acids. Trimming pared 4 bases from V and 0 bases from J, leaving 8 bases between. Germline V lookup: CDR1 SGHDT, CDR2 YYEEEE. The CDR3 DNA sequence: TGTGCCAGCAGCCGCGGGAACTCCTACGAGCAGTACTTC. As protein: CASSRGNSYEQYF.

The chain uses TRBV5-1 and TRBJ2-3, with 8 bases matching TRBD2. The CDR3 is 18 residues long. The V gene's germline CDR1 is SGHRS and CDR2 YFSETQ. The ends lost 3 bases at V and 5 bases at J; junction bases unmatched: 17. The CDR3 reads CASSYLKGNRLAQDTQYF. The CDR3 nucleotides are TGCGCCAGCAGCTATCTTAAGGGAAACAGACTAGCGCAAGATACGCAGTATTTT.

This chain links TRBV2 with TRBJ2-1, with 11 positions matching TRBD1. Germline trimming cut 2 bases from V and 4 bases from J; bases unmatched to any gene: 7. Germline CDR1 SNHLY, CDR2 FYNNEI. The CDR3 length is 17 residues. CDR3 in amino acids: CASSEWGQGENYNEQFF. As DNA, the CDR3 is TGTGCCAGCAGTGAATGGGGACAGGGGGAAAATTACAATGAGCAGTTCTTC.

This sequence joins TRBV11-2 and TRBJ2-2; no clear D. Germline V gene lookup returns CDR1 SGHAT and CDR2 FQNNGV. This CDR3 is built from 13 residues. V was trimmed by 1 base and J by 5 bases, leaving 5 bases between them. For the CDR3, the DNA is TGTGCCAGCAGCTTAGTCTATACCGGGGAGCTGTTTTTT. Translation gives CASSLVYTGELFF.

The CDR3: CASSIPGGELFF. The CDR3 DNA reads as TGTGCCAGCAGTATCCCGGGGGGGGAGCTGTTTTTT. The chain uses TRBV27 and TRBJ2-2; tentative D call: TRBD2 (5 bases). Germline V lookup: CDR1 MNHEY, CDR2 SMNVEV (reference sequence). Deletions cut 5 bases from V and 8 bases from J, with 9 bases between. The CDR3 sequence is 12 residues long.

The rearrangement uses TRBV29-1 and TRBJ2-7; possible D gene TRBD2, 5 bases. Looked up from germline, CDR1 is SQVTM and CDR2 is ANQGSEA. The CDR3 extends over 12 amino acids. V was shortened by 7 bases and J by 2 bases, with 12 bases between the two germline ends. The CDR3 loop reads CSAGLTAYEQYF. The CDR3 DNA reads TGCAGCGCTGGACTGACCGCCTACGAGCAGTACTTC.

CDR3 nucleotide sequence: TGTGCCAGCAGCTACGGGACGGGAGGTGTAGATACGCAGTATTTT. Its translation: CASSYGTGGVDTQYF. This rearrangement joins TRBV5-6 to TRBJ2-3; 7 bases fit TRBD2. The CDR3 is 15 amino acids. Per germline, CDR1 SGHDT and CDR2 YYEEEE. V was pared by 3 bases and J by 5 bases, with 9 bases of the junction left unmatched. Based on the CDR3 plus reference TRBV5-6 and TRBJ2-3, the full variable domain is DAGVTQSPTHLIKTRGQQVTLRCSPKSGHDTVSWYQQALGQGPQFIFQYYEEEERQRGNFPDRFSGHQFPNYSSELNVNALLLGDSALYLCASSYGTGGVDTQYFGPGTRLTVL.

This sequence joins TRBV7-9 and TRBJ2-7, with D maybe TRBD1 (5 bases). In germline, CDR1 is SEHNR, CDR2 FQNEAQ (reference sequence). The CDR3 contains 13 residues. Trimming cost V 2 bases and J 6 bases, with 11 bases left between them. CDR3 sequence (DNA): TGTGCCAGCAGCTTAAAGCTTCAGGGCGAGCAGTACTTC. Translating it yields CASSLKLQGEQYF.

The chain is built from TRBV9 and TRBJ2-2, with 9 positions matching TRBD1. Trimming took 0 bases from V and 5 from J; bases not matched to a gene: 8. Germline assignment: CDR1 SGDLS and CDR2 YYNGEE. The length of the CDR3 is 17 residues. CDR3 coding DNA: TGTGCCAGCAGCGTAGGTCCCGGGACAGGGAGTACCGGGGAGCTGTTTTTT. It yields the protein CASSVGPGTGSTGELFF.

This rearrangement joins TRBV27 to TRBJ2-4, with TRBD2 identical over 10 bases. This CDR3 comprises 15 residues. CDR1 is MNHEY and CDR2 is SMNVEV in the germline V gene (reference sequence). The J segment lost 8 bases and the V segment lost 4 bases, leaving 8 bases of the junction unmatched. DNA for the CDR3: TGTGCCAGCAGTTCAAACCCAGCGGGAGGGTACATTCAGTACTTC. Amino acid sequence: CASSSNPAGGYIQYF.

V and J are TRBV2 and TRBJ2-7, with TRBD2 as a possible D gene (6 bases). The germline gives CDR1 SNHLY, CDR2 FYNNEI. The CDR3 consists of 16 residues. Trimming took 2 bases from V and 2 from J, leaving 16 bases between them. CDR3 loop: CASSERLGLTTYEQYF. CDR3 sequence (DNA): TGTGCCAGCAGTGAACGGCTTGGACTAACCACCTACGAGCAGTACTTC. Together with reference TRBV2 and TRBJ2-7, the CDR3 gives the full variable domain: EPEVTQTPSHQVTQMGQEVILRCVPISNHLYFYWYRQILGQKVEFLVSFYNNEISEKSEIFDDQFSVERPDGSNFTLKIRSTKLEDSAMYFCASSERLGLTTYEQYFGPGTRLTVT.

J is TRBJ2-7 and V is TRBV5-1; unclear D gene. This CDR3 is 15 amino acids long. The germline V and J ends were trimmed by 2 bases and 0 bases, with 12 bases remaining between them. Looked up from germline, CDR1 is SGHRS and CDR2 is YFSETQ. The CDR3 bases are TGCGCCAGCAGCTTATTCCACGGAACCTCCTACGAGCAGTACTTC. Its translation is CASSLFHGTSYEQYF.

The CDR3 loop reads CASSIPHTAGYTF. The CDR3 DNA sequence: TGTGCCAGCAGCATTCCCCATACCGCTGGCTACACCTTC. V gene TRBV7-2 combines with J gene TRBJ1-2; no clear D gene. Per germline, CDR1 SGHTA and CDR2 FQGNSA. The V gene lost 5 bases and the J gene lost 7 bases, with 14 bases spanning the gap. CDR3 length: 13 residues.

The rearrangement uses TRBV30 and TRBJ2-5; 8 bases fit TRBD2. The CDR3 contains 13 residues. CDR1 and CDR2 (germline): GTSNPN, SVGIG (reference sequence). V lost 5 bases, J lost 3 bases, and 5 bases stayed unmatched. Written as DNA, the CDR3 is TGTGCCTGGGCATCGGGAGGGGAAGAGACCCAGTACTTC. It encodes CAWASGGEETQYF.

The chain is built from TRBV19 and TRBJ1-3, with a weak D call TRBD1 (6 bases). Looked up from germline, CDR1 is LNHDA and CDR2 is SQIVND (reference sequence). The CDR3 loop spans 14 amino acids. The V gene lost 5 bases and the J gene lost 2 bases, with 10 bases spanning the gap. The CDR3 DNA reads TGTGCCAGTAGTCCGGGGGCTACTGGAAACACCATATATTTT. Protein: CASSPGATGNTIYF.

This chain links TRBV28 with TRBJ2-1; a weak D match, TRBD2 (5 bases). This CDR3 region has 15 residues. Germline values: CDR1 MDHEN, CDR2 SYDVKM. Trimming stripped 5 bases from V and 2 bases from J, with 13 bases between. CDR3 DNA sequence: TGTGCCAGCAGTGAACGAGGGAGCGCCTACAATGAGCAGTTCTTC. This sequence encodes CASSERGSAYNEQFF.

The chain has TRBV23-1 and TRBJ1-2, with D possibly matching TRBD1 (6 bases). TRBV23-1 qualifies as an ORF whose function is uncertain. The V and J ends lost 3 bases and 4 bases respectively, with 15 bases between them. The CDR3 is 15 residues long. The CDR3 region is CASSQDLDRFYGYTF. In DNA, the CDR3 is TGCGCCAGCAGTCAGGACCTAGACAGGTTCTATGGCTACACCTTC.

This clone has only one observation. The J gene is TRBJ2-7, the V gene TRBV5-1, with 7 nucleotides matching TRBD1. J was trimmed by 4 bases and V by 4 bases; bases with no gene match: 5. CDR1 is SGHRS, CDR2 YFSETQ, per germline. This CDR3 has 13 residues. Here the CDR3 DNA reads TGCGCCAGCAGCAAGGGGGCCAAATACGAGCAGTACTTC. This gives the protein CASSKGAKYEQYF.

CDR3 coding DNA: TGCGCCAGCGCTAGGACTAGCGGCACAGATACGCAGTATTTT. It is translated as CASARTSGTDTQYF. The rearrangement joins TRBV10-2 to TRBJ2-3; 9 positions match TRBD2. The CDR3 consists of 14 residues. The germline V gene has CDR1 WSHSY and CDR2 SAAADI. J was trimmed by 1 base and V by 8 bases; bases with no gene match: 4.

In the case of this clone: Distinct nucleotide sequences in the sample also encode this CDR3. This rearrangement joins TRBV28 to TRBJ2-1, with TRBD2 identical over 10 bases. The CDR3 has 15 residues. Germline CDR1 is MDHEN and CDR2 is SYDVKM. Trimming at V came to 5 bases and at J to 0 bases, leaving 1 base not matched to a gene. The CDR3 sequence is CASSPSGSSYNEQFF. DNA of the CDR3: TGTGCCAGCAGTCCTAGCGGGAGCTCCTACAATGAGCAGTTCTTC.

The rearrangement joins TRBV10-3 to TRBJ2-5; D unclear. This CDR3 has 12 amino acids. From germline, CDR1 is ENHRY and CDR2 SYGVKD. V was shortened by 3 bases and J by 3 bases, with 5 bases between the two germline ends. The CDR3 protein is CAISDIEETQYF. The DNA for the CDR3 is TGTGCCATCAGTGATATAGAAGAGACCCAGTACTTC.

The chain employs TRBV7-2 and TRBJ2-7; D might be TRBD1 or TRBD2, each matching 6 bases. This CDR3 comprises 16 residues. From germline, CDR1 is SGHTA and CDR2 FQGNSA. Trimming left V 1 base short and J 2 bases short, with 15 bases between. The CDR3 nucleotides are TGTGCCAGCAGCTTAGAAGGGGGGACTGCGACCTACGAGCAGTACTTC. Translated: CASSLEGGTATYEQYF.